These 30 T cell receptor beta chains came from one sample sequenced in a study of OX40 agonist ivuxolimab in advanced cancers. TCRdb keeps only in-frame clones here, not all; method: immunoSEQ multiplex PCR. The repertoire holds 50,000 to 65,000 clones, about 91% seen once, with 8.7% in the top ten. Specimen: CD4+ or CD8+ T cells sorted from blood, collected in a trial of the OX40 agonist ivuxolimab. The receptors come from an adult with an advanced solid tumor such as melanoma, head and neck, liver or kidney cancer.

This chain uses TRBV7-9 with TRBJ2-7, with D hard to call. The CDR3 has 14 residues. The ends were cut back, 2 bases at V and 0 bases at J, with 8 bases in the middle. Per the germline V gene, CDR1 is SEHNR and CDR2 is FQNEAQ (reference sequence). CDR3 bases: TGTGCCAGCAGCTTACCCGAGAGCTCCTACGAGCAGTACTTC. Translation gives CASSLPESSYEQYF.

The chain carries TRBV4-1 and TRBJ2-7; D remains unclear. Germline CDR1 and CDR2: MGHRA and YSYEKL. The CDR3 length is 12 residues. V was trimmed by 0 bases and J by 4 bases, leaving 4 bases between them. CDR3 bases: TGCGCCAGCAGCCAAGATCGGTACGAGCAGTACTTC. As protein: CASSQDRYEQYF.

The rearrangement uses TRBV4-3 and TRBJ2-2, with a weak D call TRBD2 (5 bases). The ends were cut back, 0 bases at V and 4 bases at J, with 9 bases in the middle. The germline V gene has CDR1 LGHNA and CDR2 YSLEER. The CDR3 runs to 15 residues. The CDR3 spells CASSQEADFTGELFF. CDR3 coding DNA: TGCGCCAGCAGCCAAGAAGCGGACTTCACCGGGGAGCTGTTTTTT.

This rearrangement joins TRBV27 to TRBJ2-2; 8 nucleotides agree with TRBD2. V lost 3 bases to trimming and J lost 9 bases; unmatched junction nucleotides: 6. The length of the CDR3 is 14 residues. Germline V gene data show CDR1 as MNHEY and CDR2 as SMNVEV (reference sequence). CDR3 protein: CASSFSSGLRELFF. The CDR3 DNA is TGTGCCAGCAGTTTCTCTAGCGGGCTAAGGGAGCTGTTTTTT.

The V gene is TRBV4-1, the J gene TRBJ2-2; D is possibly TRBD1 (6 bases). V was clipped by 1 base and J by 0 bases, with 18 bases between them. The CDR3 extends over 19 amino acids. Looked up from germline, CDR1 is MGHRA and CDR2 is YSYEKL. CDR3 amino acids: CASSQVKGVDRTNTGELFF. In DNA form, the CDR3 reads TGCGCCAGCAGCCAAGTAAAGGGGGTGGACAGAACGAACACCGGGGAGCTGTTTTTT.

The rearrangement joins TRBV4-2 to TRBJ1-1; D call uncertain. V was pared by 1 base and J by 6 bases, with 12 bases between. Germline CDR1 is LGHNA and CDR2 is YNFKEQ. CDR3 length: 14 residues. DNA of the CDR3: TGTGCCAGCAGCCAAGTAGGGAGGTCTTCTGAAGCTTTCTTT. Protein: CASSQVGRSSEAFF.

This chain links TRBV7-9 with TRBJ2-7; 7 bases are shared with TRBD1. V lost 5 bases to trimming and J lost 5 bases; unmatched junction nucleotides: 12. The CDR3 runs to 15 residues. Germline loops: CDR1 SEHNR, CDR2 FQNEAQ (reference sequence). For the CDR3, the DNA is TGTGCCAGCAGCCCCCAGACAGGGCTACGGGACGAGCAGTACTTC. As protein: CASSPQTGLRDEQYF.

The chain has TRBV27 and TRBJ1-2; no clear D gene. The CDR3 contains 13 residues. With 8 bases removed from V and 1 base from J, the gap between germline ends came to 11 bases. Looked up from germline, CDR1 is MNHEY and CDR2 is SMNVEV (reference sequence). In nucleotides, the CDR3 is TGTGCCAGCCGCCTAAAGGTTAACTATGGCTACACCTTC. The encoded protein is CASRLKVNYGYTF.

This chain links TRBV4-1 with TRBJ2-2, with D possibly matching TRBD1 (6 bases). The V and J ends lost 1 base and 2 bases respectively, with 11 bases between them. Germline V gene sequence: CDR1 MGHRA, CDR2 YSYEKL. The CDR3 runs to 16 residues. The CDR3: CASSQVPGDNTGELFF. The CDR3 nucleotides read TGCGCCAGCAGCCAAGTCCCAGGGGATAACACCGGGGAGCTGTTTTTT.

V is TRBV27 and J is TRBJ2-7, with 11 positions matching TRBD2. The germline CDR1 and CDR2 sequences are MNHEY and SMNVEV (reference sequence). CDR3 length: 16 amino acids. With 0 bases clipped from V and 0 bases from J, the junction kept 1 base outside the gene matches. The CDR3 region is CASSLSTSGISYEQYF. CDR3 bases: TGTGCCAGCAGTTTATCGACTAGCGGGATCTCCTACGAGCAGTACTTC.

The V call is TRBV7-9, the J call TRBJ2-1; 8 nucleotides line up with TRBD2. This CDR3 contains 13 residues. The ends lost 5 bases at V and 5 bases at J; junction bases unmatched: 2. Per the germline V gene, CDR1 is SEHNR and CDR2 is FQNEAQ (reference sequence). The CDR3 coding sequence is TGTGCCAGCAGCATACTAGCGGACAATGAGCAGTTCTTC. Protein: CASSILADNEQFF.

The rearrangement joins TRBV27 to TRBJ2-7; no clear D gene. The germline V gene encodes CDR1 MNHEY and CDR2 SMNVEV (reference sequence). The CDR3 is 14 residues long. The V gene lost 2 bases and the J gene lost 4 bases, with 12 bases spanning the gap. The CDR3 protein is CASSLIYGVYEQYF. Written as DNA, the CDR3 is TGTGCCAGCAGTTTAATTTACGGTGTTTACGAGCAGTACTTC.

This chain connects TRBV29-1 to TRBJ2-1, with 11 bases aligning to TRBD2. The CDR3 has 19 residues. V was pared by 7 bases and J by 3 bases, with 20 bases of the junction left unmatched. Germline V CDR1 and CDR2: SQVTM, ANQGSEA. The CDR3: CSAKWATSGTLIYYNEQFF. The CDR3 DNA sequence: TGCAGCGCCAAATGGGCGACTAGCGGGACGCTTATATACTACAATGAGCAGTTCTTC.

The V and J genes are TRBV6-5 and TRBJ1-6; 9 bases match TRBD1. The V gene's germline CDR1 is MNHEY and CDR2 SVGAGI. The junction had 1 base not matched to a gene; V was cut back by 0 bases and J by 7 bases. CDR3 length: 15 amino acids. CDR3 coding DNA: TGTGCCAGCAGTTACTCGGGGACAGGGAATTCACCCCTCCACTTT. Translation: CASSYSGTGNSPLHF.

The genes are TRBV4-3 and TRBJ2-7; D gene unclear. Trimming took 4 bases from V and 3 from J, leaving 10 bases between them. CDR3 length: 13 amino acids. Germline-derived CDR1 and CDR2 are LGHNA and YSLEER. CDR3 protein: CASSPRWGYEQYF. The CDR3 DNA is TGCGCCAGCAGCCCCCGGTGGGGCTACGAGCAGTACTTC.

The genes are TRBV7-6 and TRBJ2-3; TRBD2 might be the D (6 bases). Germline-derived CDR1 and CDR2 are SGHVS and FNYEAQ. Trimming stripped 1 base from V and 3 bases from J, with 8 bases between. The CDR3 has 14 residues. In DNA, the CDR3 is TGTGCCAGCAGCTTAGGGGGGACTACAGATACGCAGTATTTT. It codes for CASSLGGTTDTQYF.

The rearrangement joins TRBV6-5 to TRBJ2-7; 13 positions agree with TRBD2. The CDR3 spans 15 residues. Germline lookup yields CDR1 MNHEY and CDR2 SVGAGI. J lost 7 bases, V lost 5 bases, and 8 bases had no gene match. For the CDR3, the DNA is TGTGCCAGCAGTCCAGGACTAGCGGGAGATATTGAGCAGTACTTC. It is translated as CASSPGLAGDIEQYF.

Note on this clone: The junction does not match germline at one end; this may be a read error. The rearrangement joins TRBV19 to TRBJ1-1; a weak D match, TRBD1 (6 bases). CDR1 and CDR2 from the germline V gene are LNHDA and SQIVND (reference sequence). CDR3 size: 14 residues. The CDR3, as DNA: TGTGCCAGTAGTATAGGGACCGGGACAATTGAAGTTTTCTTT. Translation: CASSIGTGTIEVFF.

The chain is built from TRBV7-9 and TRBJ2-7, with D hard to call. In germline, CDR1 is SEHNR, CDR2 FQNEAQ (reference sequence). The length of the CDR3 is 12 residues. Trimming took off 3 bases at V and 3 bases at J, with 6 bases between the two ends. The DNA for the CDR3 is TGTGCCAGCAGCTTTGGTCGCTACGAGCAGTACTTC. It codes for CASSFGRYEQYF. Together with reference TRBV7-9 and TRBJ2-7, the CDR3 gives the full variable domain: DTGVSQNPRHKITKRGQNVTFRCDPISEHNRLYWYRQTLGQGPEFLTYFQNEAQLEKSRLLSDRFSAERPKGSFSTLEIQRTEQGDSAMYLCASSFGRYEQYFGPGTRLTVT.

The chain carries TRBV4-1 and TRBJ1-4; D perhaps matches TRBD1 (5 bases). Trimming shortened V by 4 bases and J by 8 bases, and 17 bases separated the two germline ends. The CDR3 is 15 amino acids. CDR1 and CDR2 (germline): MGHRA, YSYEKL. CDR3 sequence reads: CASSPAGDPGEKLFF. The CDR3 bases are TGCGCCAGCAGCCCCGCTGGGGACCCAGGGGAAAAACTGTTTTTT.

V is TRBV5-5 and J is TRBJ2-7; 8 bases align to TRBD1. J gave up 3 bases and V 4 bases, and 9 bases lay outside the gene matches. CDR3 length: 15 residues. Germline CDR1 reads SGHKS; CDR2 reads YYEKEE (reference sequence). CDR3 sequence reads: CASSGDGQGYYEQYF. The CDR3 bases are TGTGCCAGCAGCGGAGACGGACAGGGATACTACGAGCAGTACTTC.

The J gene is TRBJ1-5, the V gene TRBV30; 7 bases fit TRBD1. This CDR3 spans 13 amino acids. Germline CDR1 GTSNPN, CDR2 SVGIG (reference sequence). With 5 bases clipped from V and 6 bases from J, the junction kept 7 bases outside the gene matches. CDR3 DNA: TGTGCCTGGGCTACAGGGGTTCGTCAGCCCCAGCATTTT. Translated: CAWATGVRQPQHF.

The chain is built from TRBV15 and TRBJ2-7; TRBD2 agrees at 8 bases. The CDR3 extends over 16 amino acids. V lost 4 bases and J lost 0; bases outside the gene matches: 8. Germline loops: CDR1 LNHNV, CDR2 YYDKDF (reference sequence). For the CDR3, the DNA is TGTGCCACCAGCACCACGATAGCGGGAAACTCCTACGAGCAGTACTTC. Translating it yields CATSTTIAGNSYEQYF.

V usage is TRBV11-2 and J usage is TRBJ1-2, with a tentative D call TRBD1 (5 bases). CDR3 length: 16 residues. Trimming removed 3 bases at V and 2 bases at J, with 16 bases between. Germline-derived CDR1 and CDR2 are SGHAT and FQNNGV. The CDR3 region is CASSFPARGFNYGYTF. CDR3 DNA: TGTGCCAGCAGCTTCCCGGCCCGGGGGTTCAACTATGGCTACACCTTC.

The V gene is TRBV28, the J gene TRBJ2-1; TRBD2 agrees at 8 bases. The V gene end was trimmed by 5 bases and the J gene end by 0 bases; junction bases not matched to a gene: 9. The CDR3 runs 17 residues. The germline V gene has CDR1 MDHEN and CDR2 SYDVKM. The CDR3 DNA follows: TGTGCCAGCAGTGTAGGACTAGCAGCCGACTCCTACAATGAGCAGTTCTTC. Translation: CASSVGLAADSYNEQFF.

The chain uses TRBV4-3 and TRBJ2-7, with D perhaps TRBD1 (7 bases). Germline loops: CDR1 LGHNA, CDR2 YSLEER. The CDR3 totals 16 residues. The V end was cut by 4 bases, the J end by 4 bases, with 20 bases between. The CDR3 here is CASSPGSGQGVYEQYF. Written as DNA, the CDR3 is TGCGCCAGCAGCCCCGGAAGCGGGCAGGGGGTGTACGAGCAGTACTTC.

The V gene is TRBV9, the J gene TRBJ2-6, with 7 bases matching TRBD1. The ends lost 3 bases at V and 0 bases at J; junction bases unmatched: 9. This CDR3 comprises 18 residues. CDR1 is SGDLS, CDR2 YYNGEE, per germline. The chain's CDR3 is CASSERQGSTSGANVLTF. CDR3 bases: TGTGCCAGCAGCGAGAGACAGGGCTCGACCTCTGGGGCCAACGTCCTGACTTTC. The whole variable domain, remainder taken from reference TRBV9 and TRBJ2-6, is DSGVTQTPKHLITATGQRVTLRCSPRSGDLSVYWYQQSLDQGLQFLIQYYNGEERAKGNILERFSAQQFPDLHSELNLSSLELGDSALYFCASSERQGSTSGANVLTFGAGSRLTVL.

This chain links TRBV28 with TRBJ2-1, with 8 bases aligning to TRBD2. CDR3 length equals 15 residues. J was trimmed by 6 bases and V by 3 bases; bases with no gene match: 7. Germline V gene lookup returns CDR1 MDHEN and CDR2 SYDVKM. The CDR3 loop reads CASSFRGGLGNEQFF. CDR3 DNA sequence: TGTGCCAGCAGTTTTCGGGGGGGTCTGGGCAATGAGCAGTTCTTC.

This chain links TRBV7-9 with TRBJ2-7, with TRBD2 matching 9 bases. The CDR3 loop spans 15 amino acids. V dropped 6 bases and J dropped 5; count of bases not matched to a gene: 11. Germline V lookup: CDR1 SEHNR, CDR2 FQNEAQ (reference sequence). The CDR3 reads CASSKILAGFDEQYF. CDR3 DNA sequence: TGTGCCAGCAGTAAGATCCTAGCGGGATTCGACGAGCAGTACTTC.

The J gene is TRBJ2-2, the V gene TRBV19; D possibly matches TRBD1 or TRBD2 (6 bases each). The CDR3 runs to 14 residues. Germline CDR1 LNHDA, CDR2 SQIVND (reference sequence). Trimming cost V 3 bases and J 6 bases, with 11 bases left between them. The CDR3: CASSIYGGAGELFF. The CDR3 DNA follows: TGTGCCAGTAGTATTTACGGGGGCGCCGGGGAGCTGTTTTTT.